This T cell receptor (beta chain) was observed in a study of cytomegalovirus exposure and HLA in healthy donors. About this clone: Antigen unknown.

PCR amplification relied on 60 Vbeta primers (plus 13 Jbeta primers). This table comes from immunoSEQ multiplex PCR, and its TCRdb copy is limited to in-frame clones, with some not included. In the table there are 150,000 to 200,000 clones, 70% to 85% of which are singletons. Germline CDR1 is SGHTA and CDR2 is FQGTGA. The CDR3 consists of 13 residues. With 2 bases removed from V and 0 bases from J, the gap between germline ends came to 4 bases. Study-wide results and limits: Most TCR sequences proved rare, with some public TCRs found in many donors. Per a prior analysis, the majority of TCR beta V segments were productive roughly 90% or roughly 30% of the time. Among TCR beta chains, those listed as cytomegalovirus-associated numbered over 150. Another analysis was done later, and it associated fewer than 20,000 TCR beta sequences with HLA alleles at 0.05 false discovery rate.

Sequencing was performed on PBMCs. The chain carries TRBV7-3 and TRBJ1-1; no clear D. The receptor was derived from a boy aged 2 to 10 in good health and CMV-seronegative. CDR3 sequence (DNA): TGTGCCAGCAGCTTATATATGAACACTGAAGCTTTCTTT. Amino acid sequence: CASSLYMNTEAFF.